Below are 3 T cell receptor beta chains sequenced from a single sample in a study of regulatory T cells in long-lasting Graves disease. CDR3 regions were amplified by Arm-PCR using iRepertoire HTBI primers to build TCR beta libraries. TCRdb itself ran the multiplex PCR reads through MiXCR, one entry per CDR3 protein. Here the sample spans fewer than 350,000 distinct CDR3 sequences, 15% to 20% being singletons. Noted time point: newly diagnosed GD, antithyroid drugs for less than 3 months. Researchers made the TCR library from RNA that was extracted from PBMCs. The sample consisted of peripheral blood mononuclear cells (PBMCs), taken at new diagnosis, from a patient treated with antithyroid drugs. The receptors here all came from a female donor with Graves disease.

This clonotype occurred a few times. In DNA, the CDR3 is TGTGCTAGTGGTCCCGGGACAGTTCAAGAGACCCAGTACTTC. Amino acid sequence: CASGPGTVQETQYF. This chain links TRBV12-5 with TRBJ2-5; 7 positions match TRBD1. J gave up 2 bases and V 5 bases, and 5 bases lay outside the gene matches. From germline, CDR1 is LGHNT and CDR2 FRNRAP. This CDR3 is built from 14 residues.

This clonotype was found many times. The chain links TRBV20-1 to TRBJ2-1; weak D call: TRBD2 (5 bases). The germline V gene encodes CDR1 DFQATT and CDR2 SNEGSKA (reference sequence). The CDR3 totals 12 residues. V shed 8 bases and J shed 6 bases, with 14 bases lying between them. CDR3 DNA sequence: TGCAGTCTTCAAAGCGGACCCAATGAGCAGTTCTTC. This translates into CSLQSGPNEQFF.

Only a few counts were recorded for this clonotype. The chain is built from TRBV9 and TRBJ1-2, with D possibly matching TRBD1 (5 bases). Germline-derived CDR1 and CDR2 are SGDLS and YYNGEE. The CDR3 has 15 residues. The V end was cut by 4 bases, the J end by 5 bases, with 18 bases between. CDR3 bases: TGTGCCAGCAGCCCCAGACAGTCAATATCTTATGGCTACACCTTC. Translation: CASSPRQSISYGYTF.